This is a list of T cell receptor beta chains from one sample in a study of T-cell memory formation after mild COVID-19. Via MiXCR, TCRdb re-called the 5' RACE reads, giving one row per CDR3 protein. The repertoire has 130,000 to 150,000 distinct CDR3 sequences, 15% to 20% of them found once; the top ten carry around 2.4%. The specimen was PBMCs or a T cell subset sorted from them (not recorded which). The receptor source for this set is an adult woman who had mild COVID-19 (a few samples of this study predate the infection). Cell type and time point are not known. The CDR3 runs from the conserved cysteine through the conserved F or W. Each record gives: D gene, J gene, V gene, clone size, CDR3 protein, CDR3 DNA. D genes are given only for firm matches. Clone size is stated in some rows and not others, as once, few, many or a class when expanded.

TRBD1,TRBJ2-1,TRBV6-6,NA,CASSYSRVRTGGSNEQFF,TGTGCCAGCAGTTACTCGAGAGTGCGGACAGGGGGTTCGAATGAGCAGTTCTTC
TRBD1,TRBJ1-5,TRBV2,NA,CASNTDRVKPQHF,TGTGCCAGCAATACGGACAGGGTGAAGCCCCAGCATTTT
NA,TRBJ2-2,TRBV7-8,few,CASSLQTGRTGELFF,TGTGCCAGCAGCTTACAGACAGGGAGGACCGGGGAGCTGTTTTTT
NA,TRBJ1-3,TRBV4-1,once,CASSRTGYSGNTIYF,TGCGCCAGCAGCCGAACAGGTTACTCTGGAAACACCATATATTTT
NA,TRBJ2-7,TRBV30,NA,CAWSVSGAASLSEQYF,TGTGCCTGGAGTGTATCAGGGGCCGCCTCATTGAGCGAGCAGTACTTC
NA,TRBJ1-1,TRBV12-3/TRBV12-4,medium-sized,CASSLGKNTEAFF,TGTGCCAGCAGTTTAGGTAAAAACACTGAAGCTTTCTTT
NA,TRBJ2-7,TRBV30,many,CAWSVYSEQYF,TGTGCCTGGAGTGTATATTCCGAGCAGTACTTC
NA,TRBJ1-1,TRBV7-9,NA,CASRYPGSQNTEAFF,TGTGCCAGCAGGTACCCAGGGTCGCAGAACACTGAAGCTTTCTTT
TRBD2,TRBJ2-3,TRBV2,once,CASSILAGTDTQYF,TGTGCCAGCAGTATCCTAGCGGGCACAGATACGCAGTATTTT
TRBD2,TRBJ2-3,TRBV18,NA,CASSPSLTSGSDTQYF,TGTGCCAGCTCACCCTCGTTGACTAGCGGGAGCGATACGCAGTATTTT
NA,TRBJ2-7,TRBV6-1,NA,CASSEFRGTYEQYF,TGTGCCAGCAGTGAATTTCGGGGAACCTACGAGCAGTACTTC
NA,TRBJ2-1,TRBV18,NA,CASSPVVPTGISSYNEQFF,TGTGCCAGCTCACCAGTCGTGCCTACGGGGATAAGCTCCTACAATGAGCAGTTCTTC
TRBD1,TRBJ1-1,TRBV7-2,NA,CASSPRQGGVLTEAFF,TGTGCCAGCAGCCCCAGGCAGGGGGGAGTACTCACTGAAGCTTTCTTT
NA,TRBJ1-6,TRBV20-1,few,CSASGAGKSSPLHF,TGCAGTGCTAGTGGGGCAGGGAAGAGCTCACCCCTCCACTTT
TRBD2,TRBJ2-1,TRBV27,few,CASRGLAGYNEQFF,TGTGCCAGCAGGGGGCTAGCGGGATACAATGAGCAGTTCTTC
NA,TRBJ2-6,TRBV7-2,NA,CASSPQGVSGANVLTF,TGTGCCAGCAGCCCACAGGGAGTAAGTGGGGCCAACGTCCTGACTTTC
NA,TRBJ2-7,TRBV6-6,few,CATQMGFTYEQYF,TGTGCCACCCAGATGGGATTTACCTACGAGCAGTACTTC
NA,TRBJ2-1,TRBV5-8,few,CASSFGGAEQFF,TGTGCCAGCAGCTTCGGCGGGGCCGAGCAGTTCTTC
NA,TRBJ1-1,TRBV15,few,CATSRGRRLANTEAFF,TGTGCCACCAGCAGGGGCCGGAGGTTGGCGAACACTGAAGCTTTCTTT
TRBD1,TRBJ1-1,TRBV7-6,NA,CASSLGDRGEAFF,TGTGCCAGCAGCTTAGGGGACAGGGGGGAAGCTTTCTTT
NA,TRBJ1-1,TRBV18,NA,CASSPPIGPEAFF,TGTGCCAGCTCACCACCGATAGGGCCTGAAGCTTTCTTT
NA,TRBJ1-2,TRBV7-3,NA,CASSFGGGNGYTF,TGTGCCAGCAGCTTCGGCGGGGGGAATGGCTACACCTTC